This TCR beta chain stems from a study of Tregs in tolerant kidney transplant recipients. This clone has a single count. The antigen is not known. Sequencing used immunoSEQ multiplex PCR; TCRdb keeps in-frame clones, though not all of them. The sample contains tens of thousands of clones, about 89% of which appear only once. The CDR3 has 15 amino acids. From germline, CDR1 is MNHNS and CDR2 SASEGT. V dropped 6 bases and J dropped 0; count of bases not matched to a gene: 5. General study results and limits: Tregs expanded with activated donor B cells seemed most donor-specific. Biological reproducibility was not directly addressed, but technical replication error appeared minimal. The small number of patients limits these findings pending further validation.

The clonotype was recovered from a human donor in good health. The material sequenced was Tregs from blood. The chain carries TRBV6-1 and TRBJ2-7, with TRBD1 matching over 10 bases. The CDR3 region is CASRAWTGGSYEQYF. The CDR3 nucleotides are TGTGCCAGCAGAGCTTGGACAGGGGGCTCCTACGAGCAGTACTTC.